Below are 26 T cell receptor beta chains sequenced from a single sample in a study of control samples from healthy donors and cancer patients. Data came from immunoSEQ multiplex PCR; TCRdb stores just in-frame clones and leaves some out. The data show 150,000 to 200,000 clones, 91% seen once. Sequenced input: blood. These receptors originate from a woman in her thirties or forties in good health.

The V gene is TRBV7-9, the J gene TRBJ2-1; 13 bases line up with TRBD2. From germline, CDR1 is SEHNR and CDR2 FQNEAQ (reference sequence). V lost 7 bases and J lost 6; bases outside the gene matches: 9. The CDR3 runs 16 residues. The chain's CDR3 is CASIPFWTSGGNEQFF. The CDR3 DNA reads TGTGCCAGCATTCCTTTCTGGACTAGCGGGGGCAATGAGCAGTTCTTC.

The chain is built from TRBV2 and TRBJ2-1; 8 nucleotides match TRBD2. The germline CDR1 and CDR2 sequences are SNHLY and FYNNEI. CDR3 length: 15 amino acids. Losses at the gene ends were 2 bases for V and 2 bases for J; bases not matched to a gene: 2. The CDR3 sequence: CASSETGLAYNEQFF. The CDR3 DNA follows: TGTGCCAGCAGTGAAACGGGACTAGCCTACAATGAGCAGTTCTTC.

This clone is a singleton in its sample. This chain's CDR3 is CASSQMGAGVEAFF. The CDR3, as DNA: TGTGCCAGCAGCCAAATGGGGGCAGGGGTGGAAGCTTTCTTT. The gene calls are TRBV3-1 (or the pseudogene TRBV3-2) and TRBJ1-1, with a possible D match to TRBD1 (6 bases). CDR3 length: 14 residues. V shed 2 bases and J shed 8 bases, with 15 bases lying between them. Per germline, CDR1 LGHDT and CDR2 YNNKEL (reference sequence).

This clone was seen a single time. The rearrangement uses TRBV5-4 and TRBJ1-5; D not resolved. Trimming took off 0 bases at V and 6 bases at J, with 10 bases between the two ends. Germline assignment: CDR1 SGHNT and CDR2 YYREEE (reference sequence). The CDR3 consists of 14 residues. CDR3 DNA: TGTGCCAGCAGCTTGGGTGGGTCGGGTCAGCCCCAGCATTTT. Protein sequence: CASSLGGSGQPQHF.

This clone was seen a single time. The chain is built from TRBV19 and TRBJ2-5, with 7 bases fitting TRBD2. The V gene end was trimmed by 6 bases and the J gene end by 3 bases; junction bases not matched to a gene: 7. The CDR3 is made up of 14 amino acids. CDR1 and CDR2 (germline): LNHDA, SQIVND (reference sequence). Here the CDR3 DNA reads TGTGCCAGTAGCCCCCTCGGGGGGAAAGAGACCCAGTACTTC. Protein product: CASSPLGGKETQYF.

This clone showed up just once. At the DNA level, this CDR3 is encoded by other sequences in the same sample as well. In nucleotides, the CDR3 is TGTGCCAGCAGTTTAGGGTCTCGGCAGCCCCAGCATTTT. This encodes CASSLGSRQPQHF. The gene calls are TRBV27 and TRBJ1-5, with unresolved D. The germline CDR1 and CDR2 sequences are MNHEY and SMNVEV (reference sequence). V lost 2 bases and J 7 bases, leaving 9 bases between the germline ends. This CDR3 is built from 13 residues.

The gene calls are TRBV7-2 and TRBJ1-3; D gene ambiguous. V was clipped by 5 bases and J by 0 bases, with 8 bases between them. The CDR3 has 14 amino acids. Germline-derived CDR1 and CDR2 are SGHTA and FQGNSA. The CDR3 DNA is TGTGCCAGCAGCGTCGGATCCTCTGGAAACACCATATATTTT. Amino acids: CASSVGSSGNTIYF.

In DNA form, the CDR3 reads TGTGCCAGCAGCTCTCAGGGGGGTCAAAATTCACCCCTCCACTTT. It specifies CASSSQGGQNSPLHF. The V and J genes are TRBV21-1 and TRBJ1-6; the table's TRBD1 call for D was not verified on the DNA. TRBV21-1 constitutes a pseudogene. The CDR3 is 15 residues long.

The chain uses TRBV28 and TRBJ1-6; D unresolved. CDR1 and CDR2 (germline): MDHEN, SYDVKM. V lost 5 bases, J lost 9 bases, and 8 bases lay in between. The CDR3 runs 12 residues. Here the CDR3 reads CASSTPISPLHF. DNA of the CDR3: TGTGCCAGCAGTACACCAATTTCACCCCTCCACTTT.

The rearrangement joins TRBV9 to TRBJ2-7; TRBD2 might be the D (6 bases). Trimming removed 3 bases from V and 4 bases from J, with 11 bases in between. Germline CDR1 reads SGDLS; CDR2 reads YYNGEE. The CDR3 covers 13 residues. The CDR3 sequence is CASSGDSAYEQYF. The CDR3, as DNA: TGTGCCAGCAGCGGGGACTCAGCTTACGAGCAGTACTTC.

The chain employs TRBV19 and TRBJ2-1, with 12 bases fitting TRBD2. Germline V gene sequence: CDR1 LNHDA, CDR2 SQIVND (reference sequence). V was clipped by 0 bases and J by 6 bases; unmatched bases: 6. CDR3 length equals 17 residues. CDR3 coding DNA: TGTGCCAGTAGTATAGAGGCTAGCGGGGGGGCTTTCAATGAGCAGTTCTTC. Its translation: CASSIEASGGAFNEQFF.

With respect to this clone: The same CDR3 also results from other DNA sequences found in this sample. The chain recombines TRBV4-2 with TRBJ2-3; TRBD2 aligns across 10 bases. The trim removed 0 bases at V and 2 bases at J, leaving 5 bases unmatched. This CDR3 has 17 amino acids. Germline assignment: CDR1 LGHNA and CDR2 YNFKEQ. The CDR3 here is CASSQETAGGDTDTQYF. For the CDR3, the DNA is TGTGCCAGCAGCCAAGAGACAGCGGGGGGGGACACAGATACGCAGTATTTT.

The gene calls are TRBV19 and TRBJ2-5, with TRBD2 matching 8 bases. Germline V gene lookup returns CDR1 LNHDA and CDR2 SQIVND (reference sequence). Germline trimming cut 3 bases from V and 2 bases from J; bases unmatched to any gene: 5. The CDR3 runs to 15 residues. The DNA for the CDR3 is TGTGCCAGTAGTATCTTAGCGGGGCTTCAAGAGACCCAGTACTTC. Translated: CASSILAGLQETQYF.

This clone was found a few times. The gene calls are TRBV5-5 and TRBJ1-1; a weak D match, TRBD1 (6 bases). From germline, CDR1 is SGHKS and CDR2 YYEKEE (reference sequence). V lost 2 bases to trimming and J lost 4 bases, with 12 bases between them. The CDR3 has 14 amino acids. The DNA for the CDR3 is TGTGCCAGCAGCTTACAGGGCCCACCCACTGAAGCTTTCTTT. It translates to CASSLQGPPTEAFF.

The chain couples TRBV5-5 to TRBJ1-2; D is unclear. The CDR3 is 13 amino acids. The V end lost 3 bases, the J end lost 4 bases, and 10 bases lay between the germline ends. Germline CDR1 is SGHKS and CDR2 is YYEKEE (reference sequence). The CDR3 region is CASSSHLSYGYTF. The CDR3 DNA is TGTGCCAGCAGCTCACACCTTAGCTATGGCTACACCTTC.

This clone showed up just a few times. The V gene is TRBV27, the J gene TRBJ1-6, with D perhaps matching TRBD1 (5 bases). Trimming cost V 9 bases and J 8 bases, with 20 bases left between them. From germline, CDR1 is MNHEY and CDR2 SMNVEV (reference sequence). The length of the CDR3 is 15 residues. CDR3 residues: CASSRGAVADSPLHF. As DNA, the CDR3 is TGTGCCAGTTCCCGAGGGGCAGTCGCGGATTCACCCCTCCACTTT.

The rearrangement joins TRBV3-1 (or the pseudogene TRBV3-2) to TRBJ2-2; D gene ambiguous. The V end lost 1 base, the J end lost 2 bases, and 8 bases lay between the germline ends. CDR1 and CDR2 from the germline V gene are LGHDT and YNNKEL (reference sequence). There are 15 residues in the CDR3. DNA for the CDR3: TGTGCCAGCAGCCAAGGGCAGATTAACACCGGGGAGCTGTTTTTT. It specifies CASSQGQINTGELFF.

The chain couples TRBV5-1 to TRBJ1-4, with 11 nucleotides matching TRBD1. CDR1 and CDR2 (germline): SGHRS, YFSETQ. The CDR3 sequence is 17 residues long. The J segment lost 1 base and the V segment lost 5 bases, leaving 7 bases of the junction unmatched. The CDR3 DNA reads TGCGCCAGCAGGCGGACAGGGGGCAGAGGAACTAATGAAAAACTGTTTTTT. This gives the protein CASRRTGGRGTNEKLFF. The full variable domain, completed using reference TRBV5-1 and TRBJ1-4, is KAGVTQTPRYLIKTRGQQVTLSCSPISGHRSVSWYQQTPGQGLQFLFEYFSETQRNKGNFPGRFSGRQFSNSRSEMNVSTLELGDSALYLCASRRTGGRGTNEKLFFGSGTQLSVL.

The rearrangement joins TRBV20-1 to TRBJ1-2; D is undetermined. Germline assignment: CDR1 DFQATT and CDR2 SNEGSKA (reference sequence). The CDR3 length is 10 residues. The ends were cut back, 6 bases at V and 7 bases at J, with 9 bases in the middle. The CDR3 DNA follows: TGCAGTGCGGAGGGTACTGGCTACACCTTC. Amino acid sequence: CSAEGTGYTF.

This rearrangement joins TRBV3-1 (or the pseudogene TRBV3-2) to TRBJ2-1, with D possibly being TRBD1 (5 bases). CDR1 is LGHDT, CDR2 YNNKEL, per germline (reference sequence). Trimming pared 2 bases from V and 8 bases from J, leaving 16 bases between. There are 15 residues in the CDR3. This CDR3 reads CASSQLGPGLDEQFF. As DNA, the CDR3 is TGTGCCAGCAGCCAACTGGGGCCAGGGTTGGATGAGCAGTTCTTC.

The chain joins TRBV13 to TRBJ1-2, with D possibly TRBD1 on 5 matching bases. The CDR3 extends over 14 amino acids. Germline V gene sequence: CDR1 PRHDT, CDR2 FYEKMQ (reference sequence). The germline V and J ends were trimmed by 3 bases and 6 bases, with 14 bases remaining between them. The CDR3 sequence: CASSFPREQDGYTF. DNA for the CDR3: TGTGCCAGCAGCTTCCCCAGGGAACAGGATGGCTACACCTTC.

The table lists this clone with a few counts. The chain combines TRBV10-3 with TRBJ2-2, with D perhaps matching TRBD2 (6 bases). This CDR3 contains 15 residues. Germline lookup yields CDR1 ENHRY and CDR2 SYGVKD. V was pared by 3 bases and J by 6 bases, with 14 bases between. CDR3 protein: CAISDQGRRAGELFF. The DNA of the CDR3 is TGTGCCATCAGTGATCAAGGAAGGAGGGCCGGGGAGCTGTTTTTT.

The V and J genes are TRBV5-1 and TRBJ1-3; no reliable D call. Germline CDR1 SGHRS, CDR2 YFSETQ. V was clipped by 1 base and J by 0 bases, with 11 bases between them. The length of the CDR3 is 16 residues. CDR3 loop: CASSLMARDSGNTIYF. The CDR3 DNA is TGCGCCAGCAGCTTGATGGCGAGAGACTCTGGAAACACCATATATTTT. Combining the CDR3 with reference TRBV5-1 and TRBJ1-3 gives the whole variable domain KAGVTQTPRYLIKTRGQQVTLSCSPISGHRSVSWYQQTPGQGLQFLFEYFSETQRNKGNFPGRFSGRQFSNSRSEMNVSTLELGDSALYLCASSLMARDSGNTIYFGEGSWLTVV.

The rearrangement uses TRBV18 and TRBJ2-7; TRBD2 matches at 10 bases. The CDR3 is 14 residues long. V was clipped by 3 bases and J by 4 bases; unmatched bases: 3. Germline CDR1 KGHSH, CDR2 LQKENI. The CDR3, as DNA: TGTGCCAGCTCACCCACTAGCGGGGATTACGAGCAGTACTTC. Translation gives CASSPTSGDYEQYF.

The chain couples TRBV9 to TRBJ2-5, with D unresolved. This CDR3 is built from 15 residues. V was pared by 2 bases and J by 0 bases, with 11 bases between. Looked up from germline, CDR1 is SGDLS and CDR2 is YYNGEE. The CDR3 loop is CASSVGWGYQETQYF. In nucleotides, the CDR3 is TGTGCCAGCAGCGTGGGTTGGGGTTACCAAGAGACCCAGTACTTC. Together with reference TRBV9 and TRBJ2-5, the CDR3 gives the full variable domain: DSGVTQTPKHLITATGQRVTLRCSPRSGDLSVYWYQQSLDQGLQFLIQYYNGEERAKGNILERFSAQQFPDLHSELNLSSLELGDSALYFCASSVGWGYQETQYFGPGTRLLVL.

This chain connects TRBV27 to TRBJ1-4, with D maybe TRBD1 (5 bases). The CDR3 spans 17 residues. Germline V gives CDR1 MNHEY, CDR2 SMNVEV (reference sequence). V lost 6 bases and J lost 0, with 17 bases in between. The CDR3 nucleotides are TGTGCCAGCAGCCGAAGACAGAGCCTTGCAACTAATGAAAAACTGTTTTTT. It specifies CASSRRQSLATNEKLFF.